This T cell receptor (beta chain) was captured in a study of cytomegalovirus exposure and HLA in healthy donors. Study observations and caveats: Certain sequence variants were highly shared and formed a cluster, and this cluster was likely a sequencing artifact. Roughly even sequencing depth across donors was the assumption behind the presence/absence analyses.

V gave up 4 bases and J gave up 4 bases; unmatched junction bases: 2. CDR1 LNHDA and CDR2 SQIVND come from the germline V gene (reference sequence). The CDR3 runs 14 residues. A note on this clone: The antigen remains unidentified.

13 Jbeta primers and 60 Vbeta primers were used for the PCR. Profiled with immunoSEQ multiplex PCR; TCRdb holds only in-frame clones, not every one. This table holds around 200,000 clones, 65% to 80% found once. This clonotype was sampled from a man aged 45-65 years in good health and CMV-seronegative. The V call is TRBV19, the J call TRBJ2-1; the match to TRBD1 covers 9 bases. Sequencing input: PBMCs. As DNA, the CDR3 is TGTGCCAGTAGTAAGGGACAGGGATACAATGAGCAGTTCTTC. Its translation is CASSKGQGYNEQFF.